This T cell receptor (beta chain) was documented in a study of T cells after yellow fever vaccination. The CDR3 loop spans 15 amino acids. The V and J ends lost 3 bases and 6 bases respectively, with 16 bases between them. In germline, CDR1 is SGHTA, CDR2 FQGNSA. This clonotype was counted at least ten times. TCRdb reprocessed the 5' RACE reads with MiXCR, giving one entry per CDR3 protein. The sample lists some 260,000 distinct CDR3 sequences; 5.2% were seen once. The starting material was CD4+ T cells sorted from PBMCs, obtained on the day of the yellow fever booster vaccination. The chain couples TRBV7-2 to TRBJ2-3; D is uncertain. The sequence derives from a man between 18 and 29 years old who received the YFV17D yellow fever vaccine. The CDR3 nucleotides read TGTGCCAGCAGCTTTGGGCCAGCCCCTCGGGATACGCAGTATTTT. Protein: CASSFGPAPRDTQYF.